Listed below are T cell receptor beta chains from one sample, sequenced in a study of cytomegalovirus exposure and HLA in healthy donors. Using immunoSEQ multiplex PCR, the repertoire was profiled, and TCRdb retains in-frame clones only, with some absent. Of fewer than 200,000 clones listed, approximately 89% are singletons. The sequencing input was PBMCs. Receptors originate from a man younger than 35 in good health and CMV-seropositive. Each CDR3 is given with its conserved first and last residue. The D gene is left open where the match is weak. Clone size is stated in some rows and not others, as once, few, many or a class when expanded.

clone_size	v_call	j_call	d_call	cdr3_nt	cdr3_aa
NA	TRBV19	TRBJ2-7	NA	TGTGCCAGTAGTACCATAGGGGGTAGCGACGAGCAGTACTTC	CASSTIGGSDEQYF
NA	TRBV5-1	TRBJ2-5	NA	TGCGCCAGCAGCTTCGGGACAACGAAAGAGACCCAGTACTTC	CASSFGTTKETQYF
NA	TRBV23-1	TRBJ2-1	NA	TGCGCCAGCAGTCAAAAGCAGGGGACGTACAATGAGCAGTTCTTC	CASSQKQGTYNEQFF
NA	TRBV5-6	TRBJ2-1	TRBD2	TGTGCCAGCAGCTTGGGAAGGGGACTAGTCTCCCATGAGCAGTTCTTC	CASSLGRGLVSHEQFF
NA	TRBV7-8	TRBJ1-4	TRBD1	TGTGCCAGCAGCCGCGGACAGGGAGGGAGTGAAAAACTGTTTTTT	CASSRGQGGSEKLFF
NA	TRBV15	TRBJ2-1	TRBD2	TGTGCCACCAGCAGAGAACAAGCGGGGGCCCTTAATGAGCAGTTCTTC	CATSREQAGALNEQFF
NA	TRBV28	TRBJ2-2	NA	TGTGCCAGCAGTTTAAACCCAGGAGGGAGCACCGGGGAGCTGTTTTTT	CASSLNPGGSTGELFF
NA	TRBV5-4	TRBJ2-5	NA	TGTGCCAGCAGCTTGAATCCAGGGGAGCAAGAGACCCAGTACTTC	CASSLNPGEQETQYF
NA	TRBV10-3	TRBJ1-1	NA	TGTGCCATCAGTGAGCCGTACACTGAAGCTTTCTTT	CAISEPYTEAFF
NA	TRBV2	TRBJ1-2	TRBD1	TGTGCCAGCAGACGGGACAGGGGGCTCGATGGCTACACCTTC	CASRRDRGLDGYTF
few	TRBV9	TRBJ1-4	NA	TGTGCCAGCAGCGTAGCTGGGACACGAAATGAAAAACTGTTTTTT	CASSVAGTRNEKLFF
NA	TRBV5-6	TRBJ1-6	TRBD1	TGTGCCAGCAGCCGGGACAGGGCCTATAATTCACCCCTCCACTTT	CASSRDRAYNSPLHF
NA	TRBV30	TRBJ2-3	TRBD2	TGTGCCTGGAGTGTATCGAGCGGGGGAGCGCAGTATTTT	CAWSVSSGGAQYF
NA	TRBV9	TRBJ2-1	NA	TGTGCCAGCAGCGACCGGGGGAGCTCCTACAATGAGCAGTTCTTC	CASSDRGSSYNEQFF
once	TRBV6-1	TRBJ1-2	TRBD1	TGTGCCAGCGTAACCCGGGGACAGGGAAACTATGGCTACACCTTC	CASVTRGQGNYGYTF
NA	TRBV4-1	TRBJ1-1	TRBD1	TGCGCCAGCAGCCACAGGACAGGAGTGACTGAAGCTTTCTTT	CASSHRTGVTEAFF
once	TRBV28	TRBJ1-1	NA	TGTGCCAGCAGCCTCCCCGAGGACACTGAAGCTTTCTTT	CASSLPEDTEAFF
NA	TRBV11-2	TRBJ2-7	NA	TGTGCCAGCAGCTTATCGTCAGGACATCAATACGAGCAGTACTTC	CASSLSSGHQYEQYF
NA	TRBV9	TRBJ1-4	NA	TGTGCCAGCAGCGTAGGTGGGGAGGGGGCTAATGAAAAACTGTTTTTT	CASSVGGEGANEKLFF
NA	TRBV7-2	TRBJ2-7	NA	TGTGCCAGCAGCATCGACGGTTCAAGCGTCTACGAGCAGTACTTC	CASSIDGSSVYEQYF
NA	TRBV6-6	TRBJ1-4	TRBD1	TGTGCCAGTGGACAGGGTCTAGGTGAAAAACTGTTTTTT	CASGQGLGEKLFF
NA	TRBV7-3	TRBJ2-3	NA	TGTGCCAGCAGCTTCGCGAGGGGCACAGATACGCAGTATTTT	CASSFARGTDTQYF
NA	TRBV7-2	TRBJ2-5	NA	TGTGCCAGCAGCCCCCGGGCTAGCGTCCAGACCCAGTACTTC	CASSPRASVQTQYF
few	TRBV10-3	TRBJ1-2	TRBD1	TGTGCCATCAGTGAGTCCGGGACAGATGGCTACACCTTC	CAISESGTDGYTF